The 27 T cell receptor beta chains presented below share a single source sample, sequenced in a study of early stage breast cancer tumors. Method: immunoSEQ multiplex PCR; TCRdb's copy keeps in-frame clones and lacks some. The table has roughly 30,000 clones, roughly 50% seen once. Specimen: breast tumor tissue. Receptors originate from a person aged 45 to 59 with breast cancer.

This clone has only one observation. This chain uses TRBV5-1 with TRBJ1-1, with D unclear. Germline CDR1 is SGHRS and CDR2 is YFSETQ. The length of the CDR3 is 15 residues. Between the trimmed V and J ends, which lost 0 bases and 1 base, there was a span of 10 bases. The CDR3 DNA sequence: TGCGCCAGCAGCTTGGGTGGCAGGAAGAACACTGAAGCTTTCTTT. The encoded protein is CASSLGGRKNTEAFF.

The chain joins TRBV9 to TRBJ2-1, with TRBD1 identical over 8 bases. J gave up 3 bases and V 4 bases, and 6 bases lay outside the gene matches. Germline V gives CDR1 SGDLS, CDR2 YYNGEE. There are 15 residues in the CDR3. CDR3 loop: CASSSRTGFYNEQFF. The CDR3 DNA is TGTGCCAGCAGCTCAAGGACAGGGTTCTACAATGAGCAGTTCTTC.

This clone was detected only a few times. The rearrangement uses TRBV2 and TRBJ2-5; possibly TRBD2 for D (7 bases). The V end was cut by 8 bases, the J end by 5 bases, with 15 bases between. This CDR3 has 13 residues. In germline, CDR1 is SNHLY, CDR2 FYNNEI. CDR3 sequence (DNA): TGTGCCAGCCTAGCGGAAGGGGGGGAGACCCAGTACTTC. It encodes CASLAEGGETQYF.

The V and J genes are TRBV7-8 and TRBJ2-7; 8 nucleotides align to TRBD2. Trimming took 7 bases from V and 1 from J; bases not matched to a gene: 12. There are 16 residues in the CDR3. In germline, CDR1 is SGHVS, CDR2 FQNEAQ. The CDR3 region has the DNA TGTGCCAGCAATCCCCGGGAGGGAGCGAGGTCCTACGAGCAGTACTTC. It is translated as CASNPREGARSYEQYF.

The count of this clone is one. The genes are TRBV11-2 and TRBJ2-3, with D tentatively TRBD2 (5 bases). The CDR3 is 15 amino acids. Trimming left V 1 base short and J 5 bases short, with 13 bases between. From germline, CDR1 is SGHAT and CDR2 FQNNGV. The chain's CDR3 is CASSLGSAGGDTQYF. In nucleotides, the CDR3 is TGTGCCAGCAGCTTAGGGAGCGCCGGAGGAGATACGCAGTATTTT.

This clone was seen only a few times. The chain links TRBV12-5 to TRBJ1-2; D is unclear. The CDR3 has 12 amino acids. Germline assignment: CDR1 LGHNT and CDR2 FRNRAP. Trimming pared 1 base from V and 8 bases from J, leaving 8 bases between. The CDR3 nucleotides are TGTGCTAGTGGTTTGGACAGCGGCGGCTACACCTTC. Amino acid sequence: CASGLDSGGYTF.

The chain couples TRBV30 to TRBJ1-1; 8 bases align to TRBD1. The CDR3 covers 13 residues. The J segment lost 5 bases and the V segment lost 5 bases, leaving 7 bases of the junction unmatched. Germline CDR1 reads GTSNPN; CDR2 reads SVGIG (reference sequence). CDR3 region: CAWQLRGRTEAFF. In DNA, the CDR3 is TGTGCCTGGCAACTCAGGGGGCGGACTGAAGCTTTCTTT.

The chain uses TRBV7-8 and TRBJ2-7; the match to TRBD1 covers 7 bases. Trimming removed 1 base from V and 0 bases from J; junction bases left unmatched: 3. The CDR3 contains 15 residues. CDR1 is SGHVS and CDR2 is FQNEAQ in the germline V gene. The CDR3 region is CASSLGQGPSYEQYF. CDR3 in DNA: TGTGCCAGCAGCTTAGGACAGGGTCCCTCCTACGAGCAGTACTTC.

This chain uses TRBV2 with TRBJ1-2; 7 nucleotides line up with TRBD1. The CDR3 consists of 16 residues. Germline V gene sequence: CDR1 SNHLY, CDR2 FYNNEI. Trimming took 7 bases from V and 2 from J; bases not matched to a gene: 13. CDR3 nucleotide sequence: TGTGCCAGCACTGTAAAGGGACAGACATACAACTATGGCTACACCTTC. This encodes CASTVKGQTYNYGYTF.

This chain uses TRBV19 with TRBJ2-1, with D possibly matching TRBD1 (5 bases). The CDR3 covers 14 residues. CDR1 is LNHDA and CDR2 is SQIVND in the germline V gene (reference sequence). The V and J ends lost 6 bases and 6 bases respectively, with 15 bases between them. The CDR3 DNA sequence: TGTGCCAGTAGGGTAAGGCAGGGTTCCAATGAGCAGTTCTTC. Amino acids: CASRVRQGSNEQFF.

This clone came up a few times. This rearrangement joins TRBV20-1 to TRBJ1-2; D call uncertain. The CDR3 has 11 amino acids. Germline V CDR1 and CDR2: DFQATT, SNEGSKA (reference sequence). V lost 6 bases and J 3 bases, leaving 8 bases between the germline ends. As DNA, the CDR3 is TGCAGTGCCCCCGCTGACTATGGCTACACCTTC. Residues: CSAPADYGYTF.

The rearrangement joins TRBV5-1 to TRBJ2-3; the D gene is possibly TRBD2 (5 bases). Trimming took 2 bases from V and 0 from J, leaving 7 bases between them. The germline gives CDR1 SGHRS, CDR2 YFSETQ. This CDR3 contains 14 residues. In nucleotides, the CDR3 is TGCGCCAGCAGCTTAGCGGTTAGCACAGATACGCAGTATTTT. It translates to CASSLAVSTDTQYF.

V gene TRBV7-6 combines with J gene TRBJ2-1; D is perhaps TRBD1 (7 bases). Trimming stripped 1 base from V and 4 bases from J, with 23 bases between. The germline gives CDR1 SGHVS, CDR2 FNYEAQ. The CDR3 runs to 19 residues. The CDR3 nucleotides read TGTGCCAGCAGCTTAGAAGGCGGGACAGCCTATGGACGGTACAATGAGCAGTTCTTC. This codes for CASSLEGGTAYGRYNEQFF.

In its sample, this clone was seen a few times. The chain has TRBV19 and TRBJ2-5, with D possibly called TRBD1 or TRBD2 (5 bases each). V lost 8 bases to trimming and J lost 5 bases, with 18 bases between them. The length of the CDR3 is 14 residues. The germline V gene has CDR1 LNHDA and CDR2 SQIVND (reference sequence). The CDR3 region has the DNA TGTGCCAGTGGCCAGATGGACGGGACGGAGACCCAGTACTTC. Translated, it gives CASGQMDGTETQYF.

The chain joins TRBV28 to TRBJ1-2, with D possibly TRBD1 on 5 matching bases. V lost 7 bases to trimming and J lost 1 base, with 13 bases between them. The CDR3 sequence is 14 residues long. Germline V CDR1 and CDR2: MDHEN, SYDVKM. CDR3 nucleotides: TGTGCCAGCATCCCGGGCAGGGTTAACTATGGCTACACCTTC. This encodes CASIPGRVNYGYTF.

This chain connects TRBV27 to TRBJ1-2, with 10 bases matching TRBD1. Germline V gene sequence: CDR1 MNHEY, CDR2 SMNVEV (reference sequence). The junction had 6 bases not matched to a gene; V was cut back by 6 bases and J by 5 bases. CDR3 length: 14 amino acids. CDR3 sequence reads: CASRPTGGAYGYTF. The CDR3 DNA follows: TGTGCCAGCAGACCGACAGGGGGCGCATATGGCTACACCTTC.

The chain links TRBV5-6 to TRBJ2-7, with D maybe TRBD2 (5 bases). This CDR3 has 16 amino acids. Germline CDR1 is SGHDT and CDR2 is YYEEEE. Trimming cost V 0 bases and J 1 base, with 14 bases left between them. The CDR3 coding sequence is TGTGCCAGCAGCTTGGGAGGGTTTTTTACTTCCTACGAGCAGTACTTC. It specifies CASSLGGFFTSYEQYF.

V gene TRBV7-2 combines with J gene TRBJ2-7; D not certain. Germline V CDR1 and CDR2: SGHTA, FQGNSA. CDR3 size: 11 residues. V lost 5 bases and J lost 2, with 4 bases in between. The CDR3 DNA is TGTGCCAGCAGCGACACCTACGAGCAGTACTTC. This sequence encodes CASSDTYEQYF.

The CDR3: CASSTGYNTGELFF. The CDR3 bases are TGTGCCAGCAGCACAGGGTATAACACCGGGGAGCTGTTTTTT. V usage is TRBV7-2 and J usage is TRBJ2-2; the D gene is possibly TRBD1 (6 bases). The CDR3 contains 14 residues. Germline CDR1 and CDR2: SGHTA and FQGNSA. The V and J ends lost 5 bases and 2 bases respectively, with 9 bases between them. The whole variable domain, filled in from reference TRBV7-2 and TRBJ2-2, reads GAGVSQSPSNKVTEKGKDVELRCDPISGHTALYWYRQSLGQGLEFLIYFQGNSAPDKSGLPSDRFSAERTGGSVSTLTIQRTQQEDSAVYLCASSTGYNTGELFFGEGSRLTVL.

The gene calls are TRBV5-1 and TRBJ1-3; 7 bases are shared with TRBD1. Trimming cost V 3 bases and J 2 bases; bases outside gene matches: 5. This CDR3 is 15 amino acids long. Per germline, CDR1 SGHRS and CDR2 YFSETQ. This chain's CDR3 is CASSSKQGTGNTIYF. CDR3 DNA: TGCGCCAGCAGCTCCAAACAGGGGACTGGAAACACCATATATTTT. Looking up the rest from reference TRBV5-1 and TRBJ1-3 gives the full variable domain: KAGVTQTPRYLIKTRGQQVTLSCSPISGHRSVSWYQQTPGQGLQFLFEYFSETQRNKGNFPGRFSGRQFSNSRSEMNVSTLELGDSALYLCASSSKQGTGNTIYFGEGSWLTVV.

The rearrangement joins TRBV7-9 to TRBJ2-3; 7 bases fit TRBD1. The CDR3 loop spans 15 amino acids. The germline V gene encodes CDR1 SEHNR and CDR2 FQNEAQ (reference sequence). V shed 5 bases and J 0 bases; nucleotides not matched to a gene: 5. CDR3 amino acids: CASSEGTASTDTQYF. DNA for the CDR3: TGTGCCAGCAGCGAGGGGACAGCTAGCACAGATACGCAGTATTTT.

This clone was found a few times. V and J are TRBV27 and TRBJ1-4; D perhaps matches TRBD1 (6 bases). Germline CDR1 reads MNHEY; CDR2 reads SMNVEV (reference sequence). CDR3 length: 15 amino acids. The V gene lost 8 bases and the J gene lost 7 bases, with 20 bases spanning the gap. CDR3 residues: CASSLFRGGFEKLFF. CDR3 bases: TGTGCCAGCTCGCTATTTCGAGGGGGTTTTGAAAAACTGTTTTTT.

The chain recombines TRBV11-2 with TRBJ2-1; 10 bases map to TRBD1. The CDR3 extends over 14 amino acids. The V gene's germline CDR1 is SGHAT and CDR2 FQNNGV. V lost 5 bases, J lost 8 bases, and 6 bases stayed unmatched. The CDR3 DNA reads as TGTGCCAGCAGCAACCGGGACAGGGGCCATGAGCAGTTCTTC. It specifies CASSNRDRGHEQFF.

The rearrangement links TRBV6-6 to TRBJ1-1; unclear D gene. The CDR3 is 13 residues long. Germline values: CDR1 MNHNY, CDR2 SVGAGI (reference sequence). Trimming removed 2 bases at V and 6 bases at J, with 10 bases between. In DNA, the CDR3 is TGTGCCAGCAGTTACACGCAAAGCGCTGAAGCTTTCTTT. This encodes CASSYTQSAEAFF.

This clone is termed medium-sized. This rearrangement joins TRBV9 to TRBJ2-2; the D is unclear. The CDR3 has 13 amino acids. V shed 5 bases and J shed 4 bases, with 9 bases lying between them. Germline lookup yields CDR1 SGDLS and CDR2 YYNGEE. CDR3 bases: TGTGCCAGCAGTGGGTCGGTCACCGGGGAGCTGTTTTTT. Translating it yields CASSGSVTGELFF. The variable domain in full, with the rest retrieved from reference TRBV9 and TRBJ2-2, is DSGVTQTPKHLITATGQRVTLRCSPRSGDLSVYWYQQSLDQGLQFLIQYYNGEERAKGNILERFSAQQFPDLHSELNLSSLELGDSALYFCASSGSVTGELFFGEGSRLTVL.

This clone has just a few counts. The chain couples TRBV2 to TRBJ2-1; the D gene is possibly TRBD2 (5 bases). Trimming removed 7 bases at V and 7 bases at J, with 14 bases between. Germline CDR1 and CDR2: SNHLY and FYNNEI. CDR3 length equals 13 residues. The CDR3 sequence: CASNADWQNEQFF. Here the CDR3 DNA reads TGTGCCAGCAATGCGGACTGGCAAAATGAGCAGTTCTTC.

The chain has TRBV11-2 and TRBJ1-2; possible D gene TRBD1, 5 bases. Trimming pared 2 bases from V and 4 bases from J, leaving 11 bases between. CDR3 length: 14 amino acids. In germline, CDR1 is SGHAT, CDR2 FQNNGV. This chain's CDR3 is CASSLHQGIYGYTF. CDR3 DNA sequence: TGTGCCAGCAGCTTACACCAGGGTATCTATGGCTACACCTTC.